The clone carrying this TCR beta chain is a singleton in its sample. Clones were sequenced by immunoSEQ multiplex PCR, and TCRdb holds only the in-frame ones, with some missing. This sample yields more than 200,000 clones, of which approximately 89% are seen a single time; around 4% belongs to the top ten. Residents of around 24 US areas, aged about 18 to 95 years, made up the participants. The data were taken from a study of blood T cell repertoires in COVID-19. The CDR3 runs to 15 residues. CDR1 is MDHEN, CDR2 SYDVKM, per germline. After removal of 5 bases from V and 4 bases from J, the junction contained 10 bases not matched to a gene.

Source material: PBMCs or T cells enriched from blood (not recorded which). The sequence came from a woman aged 25 to 45 with acute COVID-19. The chain employs TRBV28 and TRBJ1-1; 7 bases are a match to TRBD1. CDR3 in DNA: TGTGCCAGCAGTCCCCCGACAGGGCGCGTCACTGAAGCTTTCTTT. Its protein product is CASSPPTGRVTEAFF.